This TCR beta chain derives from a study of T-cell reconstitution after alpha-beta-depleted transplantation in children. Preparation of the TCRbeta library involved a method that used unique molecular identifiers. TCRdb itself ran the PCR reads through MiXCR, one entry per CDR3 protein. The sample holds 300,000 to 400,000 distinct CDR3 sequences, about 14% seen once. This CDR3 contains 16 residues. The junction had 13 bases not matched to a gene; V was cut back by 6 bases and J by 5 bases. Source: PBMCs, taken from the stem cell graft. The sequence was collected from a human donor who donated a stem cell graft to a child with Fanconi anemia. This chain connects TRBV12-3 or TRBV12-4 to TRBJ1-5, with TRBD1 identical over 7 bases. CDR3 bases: TGTGCCAGCAGGGCCACGACAGGGACTTCAGATCAGCCCCAGCATTTT. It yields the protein CASRATTGTSDQPQHF.